The 13 T cell receptor beta chains listed next were all sequenced from one sample in a study of blood T cell repertoires in COVID-19 (dated by TCRdb to the early 2020s). Preparation of the library involved the immunoSEQ multiplex PCR assay. The source is immuneACCESS, and TCRdb retained only in-frame sequences with V and J called. Part of the clones is not carried over; for the studies checked, unresolved V genes explain less than half of this, and the remainder is unexplained. Across this sample there are 200,000 to 250,000 clones, with about 87% seen only once. Roughly 6% of the sample rests with the top ten. The sequenced material came from peripheral blood. All receptors come from a woman under 40 with COVID-19, enrolled during active disease.

This chain links TRBV5-8 with TRBJ1-3; D uncertain. The V end lost 6 bases, the J end lost 5 bases, and 21 bases lay between the germline ends. Germline-derived CDR1 and CDR2 are SGHTS and YDEGEE. The CDR3 consists of 16 residues. CDR3 sequence: CASKVATHTGRNTIYF. DNA for the CDR3: TGTGCCAGCAAAGTAGCAACGCACACGGGTCGAAACACCATATATTTT.

The rearrangement uses TRBV7-2 and TRBJ1-2; a possible D gene is TRBD1 (5 bases). The CDR3 runs to 14 residues. Trimming took 0 bases from V and 2 from J, leaving 7 bases between them. Germline V gene sequence: CDR1 SGHTA, CDR2 FQGNSA. CDR3 amino acids: CASSLAGANYGYTF. The CDR3 DNA sequence: TGTGCCAGCAGCTTAGCAGGGGCCAACTATGGCTACACCTTC.

In DNA form, the CDR3 reads TGTGCCAGCAGTTACGGTTTGACTAGCGGGACCCAACGGGACGAGCAGTACGTC. Amino acid sequence: CASSYGLTSGTQRDEQYV. The chain links TRBV6-2 or TRBV6-3 to TRBJ2-7, with TRBD2 matching over 11 bases. Germline values: CDR1 MNHEY, CDR2 SVGEGT. The J segment lost 5 bases and the V segment lost 2 bases, leaving 14 bases of the junction unmatched. This CDR3 spans 18 amino acids.

The CDR3 sequence is CASSLAGSYNEQFF. CDR3 in DNA: TGTGCCAGCAGCTTAGCGGGTTCCTACAATGAGCAGTTCTTC. The chain links TRBV11-2 to TRBJ2-1; unclear D gene. The V and J ends lost 1 base and 1 base respectively, with 5 bases between them. CDR3 size: 14 residues. Germline CDR1 is SGHAT and CDR2 is FQNNGV. Together with reference TRBV11-2 and TRBJ2-1, the CDR3 gives the full variable domain: EAGVAQSPRYKIIEKRQSVAFWCNPISGHATLYWYQQILGQGPKLLIQFQNNGVVDDSQLPKDRFSAERLKGVDSTLKIQPAKLEDSAVYLCASSLAGSYNEQFFGPGTRLTVL.

This chain joins TRBV5-1 and TRBJ2-3, with 8 bases fitting TRBD2. Germline V gene lookup returns CDR1 SGHRS and CDR2 YFSETQ. There are 14 residues in the CDR3. The V gene end was trimmed by 4 bases and the J gene end by 3 bases; junction bases not matched to a gene: 4. In DNA, the CDR3 is TGCGCCAGCAGCCCCGGGGGGGTAACAGATACGCAGTATTTT. This translates into CASSPGGVTDTQYF.

This chain connects TRBV15 to TRBJ1-1; D is perhaps TRBD1 (6 bases). The CDR3 spans 14 residues. V shed 2 bases and J shed 10 bases, with 17 bases lying between them. Germline lookup yields CDR1 LNHNV and CDR2 YYDKDF (reference sequence). CDR3 in DNA: TGTGCCACCAGCAGATTAATCCAGGGGTTCGGAGCTTTCTTT. Protein: CATSRLIQGFGAFF.

The genes are TRBV21-1 and TRBJ2-3; the DNA was not compared with TRBD1, the D call given in the table. TRBV21-1 counts as a pseudogene. This CDR3 has 15 residues. The CDR3 reads CASSPRRGSTDTQYF. In DNA form, the CDR3 reads TGTGCCAGCAGTCCCCGAAGGGGGAGCACAGATACGCAGTATTTT.

V gene TRBV6-2 or TRBV6-3 combines with J gene TRBJ1-4; 9 bases match TRBD1. Per the germline V gene, CDR1 is MNHEY and CDR2 is SVGEGT. With 6 bases clipped from V and 3 bases from J, the junction kept 2 bases outside the gene matches. The CDR3 consists of 14 residues. The CDR3 region is CASSRTGANEKLFF. The CDR3 DNA is TGTGCCAGCAGCCGGACAGGGGCTAATGAAAAACTGTTTTTT.

This chain uses TRBV6-5 with TRBJ1-1; a possible D gene is TRBD1 (6 bases). In germline, CDR1 is MNHEY, CDR2 SVGAGI. With 0 bases removed from V and 4 bases from J, the gap between germline ends came to 9 bases. The CDR3 spans 14 residues. DNA for the CDR3: TGTGCCAGCAGTTACTCCCAGGGGTTCACTGAAGCTTTCTTT. It codes for CASSYSQGFTEAFF.

Details on this clone: One junction end does not reproduce the germline sequence, and a read error may be involved. The chain is built from TRBV6-2 or TRBV6-3 and TRBJ1-2; D may be TRBD1 (6 bases). There are 14 residues in the CDR3. Germline-derived CDR1 and CDR2 are MNHEY and SVGEGT. Here the CDR3 DNA reads TGTGCCAGCAGTTACTCAACTGGGGGCTATCGCTACACCTTC. It is translated as CASSYSTGGYRYTF.

The V and J genes are TRBV11-2 and TRBJ2-1; the D is unclear. The germline V gene has CDR1 SGHAT and CDR2 FQNNGV. This CDR3 contains 16 residues. V lost 5 bases, J lost 0 bases, and 14 bases lay in between. The CDR3 nucleotides read TGTGCCAGCAGCACATCTGGCGGATCCTCCTACAATGAGCAGTTCTTC. It is translated as CASSTSGGSSYNEQFF.

The chain employs TRBV6-2 or TRBV6-3 and TRBJ2-3, with 10 bases fitting TRBD2. The length of the CDR3 is 15 residues. Per the germline V gene, CDR1 is MNHEY and CDR2 is SVGEGT. Unmatched junction bases numbered 6, after V lost 5 bases and J lost 4 bases. This CDR3 reads CASSRGTSVPDTQYF. The CDR3 DNA reads as TGTGCCAGCAGTCGTGGGACTAGCGTCCCAGATACGCAGTATTTT.

In nucleotides, the CDR3 is TGTGCCAGCAGTGGACCCACAGGGGTCTCCTACGAGCAGTACTTC. Its protein product is CASSGPTGVSYEQYF. The chain is built from TRBV25-1 and TRBJ2-7; 7 bases map to TRBD1. CDR3 length: 15 amino acids. J was trimmed by 0 bases and V by 4 bases; bases with no gene match: 6. CDR1 and CDR2 from the germline V gene are MGHDK and SYGVNS.